The rows below give T cell receptor beta chains drawn from one sample of a study of T cell clones after liver transplantation. TCRdb's copy holds only in-frame clones and misses some; the assay was immunoSEQ multiplex PCR. There are over 70,000 clones in the sample; roughly 80% occur only once, and 0.65% to 0.85% lies in the top ten. The sample in question was CD4+ T cells from blood, obtained 12 months after liver transplant. The receptors derive from a human patient who received a liver transplant. Some T cells may have come from the graft donor. The CDR3 runs from the conserved cysteine through the conserved F or W. Each record gives: V gene, D gene, J gene, clone size, CDR3 DNA, CDR3 protein. The D gene is left open where the match is weak. A row's size may be missing; if present it is once, few, many or a size class.

V gene: TRBV7-9
D gene: TRBD1
J gene: TRBJ1-1
clone size: -
CDR3 DNA: TGTGCCAGCAGCGCCCAGGGGGACACTGAAGCTTTCTTT
CDR3 protein: CASSAQGDTEAFF

V gene: TRBV18
D gene: TRBD2
J gene: TRBJ2-7
clone size: few
CDR3 DNA: TGTGCCAGCTCACTGGGGGGGGGACTAGCGGACTTCTACGAGCAGTACTTC
CDR3 protein: CASSLGGGLADFYEQYF

V gene: TRBV11-2
D gene: -
J gene: TRBJ1-5
clone size: -
CDR3 DNA: TGTGCCAGCAGCTTTGACGGGGGTCAGCCCCAGCATTTT
CDR3 protein: CASSFDGGQPQHF

V gene: TRBV5-1
D gene: -
J gene: TRBJ2-3
clone size: -
CDR3 DNA: TGCGCCAGCAGCTTGGAGCATAGCACAGATACGCAGTATTTT
CDR3 protein: CASSLEHSTDTQYF

V gene: TRBV5-4
D gene: -
J gene: TRBJ2-7
clone size: -
CDR3 DNA: TGTGCCAGCAGCCCGGAGGGGTCCTACGAGCAGTACTTC
CDR3 protein: CASSPEGSYEQYF

V gene: TRBV5-1
D gene: TRBD2
J gene: TRBJ2-2
clone size: -
CDR3 DNA: TGCGCCAGCAGCCCTGTAGCGGGAGTGGGGACCGGGGAGCTGTTTTTT
CDR3 protein: CASSPVAGVGTGELFF

V gene: TRBV29-1
D gene: TRBD2
J gene: TRBJ2-3
clone size: -
CDR3 DNA: TGCAGCGTTGACCGAAGCCCTAGCGGGACGTCGACAGATACGCAGTATTTT
CDR3 protein: CSVDRSPSGTSTDTQYF

V gene: TRBV5-1
D gene: -
J gene: TRBJ2-3
clone size: -
CDR3 DNA: TGCGCCAGCAGCTCTCTAGCGGAGGGGGGAGATACGCAGTATTTT
CDR3 protein: CASSSLAEGGDTQYF

V gene: TRBV28
D gene: TRBD1
J gene: TRBJ1-4
clone size: -
CDR3 DNA: TGTGCCAGCAGTTTAGGGACAGGTACCAATGAAAAACTGTTTTTT
CDR3 protein: CASSLGTGTNEKLFF

V gene: TRBV7-9
D gene: TRBD1
J gene: TRBJ2-7
clone size: -
CDR3 DNA: TGTGCCAGCATCTCTTTGGGGACAGCGAATTACGAGCAGTACTTC
CDR3 protein: CASISLGTANYEQYF

V gene: TRBV19
D gene: -
J gene: TRBJ1-4
clone size: few
CDR3 DNA: TGTGCCAGTAATCCCCCCGGAGGCCTCAGGACTTTT
CDR3 protein: CASNPPGGLRTF

V gene: TRBV4-2
D gene: TRBD2
J gene: TRBJ2-5
clone size: once
CDR3 DNA: TGTGCCAGCAGCCAAGAATCGGGTCGTGGGCGGGAGGGCCGAGAGACCCAGTACTTC
CDR3 protein: CASSQESGRGREGRETQYF

V gene: TRBV5-4
D gene: TRBD1
J gene: TRBJ1-5
clone size: -
CDR3 DNA: TGTGCCAGCAGCCACGGACAGGATCAGCCCCAGCATTTT
CDR3 protein: CASSHGQDQPQHF

V gene: TRBV27
D gene: -
J gene: TRBJ1-5
clone size: once
CDR3 DNA: TGTGCCAGCCGAAGAAGCGGGGGGAATCAGCCCCAGCATTTT
CDR3 protein: CASRRSGGNQPQHF

V gene: TRBV27
D gene: TRBD1
J gene: TRBJ2-4
clone size: -
CDR3 DNA: TGTGCCAGCACAGGGGGTGAGGAGACTACCATTCAGTACTTC
CDR3 protein: CASTGGEETTIQYF

V gene: TRBV18
D gene: -
J gene: TRBJ1-4
clone size: -
CDR3 DNA: TGTGCCAGCTCACCACGGGCCCTGGAGGACAATGAAAAACTGTTTTTT
CDR3 protein: CASSPRALEDNEKLFF

V gene: TRBV10-2
D gene: -
J gene: TRBJ2-7
clone size: few
CDR3 DNA: TGCGCCAGCAGTGAGTTTTCGACCGGGGTAGTGCAGTACTTC
CDR3 protein: CASSEFSTGVVQYF

V gene: TRBV11-3
D gene: -
J gene: TRBJ1-1
clone size: -
CDR3 DNA: TGTGCCAGCAGCCCGGGGGGGCTCAACACTGAAGCTTTCTTT
CDR3 protein: CASSPGGLNTEAFF

V gene: TRBV9
D gene: TRBD2
J gene: TRBJ2-5
clone size: few
CDR3 DNA: TGTGCCAGCAGCGTAGCTCCGGGACTAGCGGGAGGACCCTCCCGAGAGACCCAGTACTTC
CDR3 protein: CASSVAPGLAGGPSRETQYF

V gene: TRBV5-4
D gene: TRBD1
J gene: TRBJ1-1
clone size: -
CDR3 DNA: TGTGCCAGCAGCCCTCCCAGGGGGCAGAACACTGAAGCTTTCTTT
CDR3 protein: CASSPPRGQNTEAFF

V gene: TRBV5-5
D gene: TRBD2
J gene: TRBJ2-1
clone size: -
CDR3 DNA: TGTGCCAGCAGCTTGGGGCTTTCTAGCGGGCGCAATGAGCAGTTCTTC
CDR3 protein: CASSLGLSSGRNEQFF

V gene: TRBV19
D gene: TRBD1
J gene: TRBJ2-2
clone size: few
CDR3 DNA: TGTGCCAGTACCCGACAGGGCTTGGGCACCGGGGAGCTGTTTTTT
CDR3 protein: CASTRQGLGTGELFF

V gene: TRBV2
D gene: -
J gene: TRBJ2-1
clone size: -
CDR3 DNA: TGTGCCAGCAGTGAAGCGTTCCAGGGTCTGTTCTTC
CDR3 protein: CASSEAFQGLFF

V gene: TRBV30
D gene: -
J gene: TRBJ1-1
clone size: -
CDR3 DNA: TGTGCCTGGAGCCCACAGGGGAACACTGAAGCTTTCTTT
CDR3 protein: CAWSPQGNTEAFF

V gene: TRBV7-2
D gene: TRBD1
J gene: TRBJ2-5
clone size: -
CDR3 DNA: TGTGCCAGCAGCCCGGACAGGAATATTGGGACCCAGTACTTC
CDR3 protein: CASSPDRNIGTQYF

V gene: TRBV18
D gene: TRBD1
J gene: TRBJ2-7
clone size: -
CDR3 DNA: TGTGCCAGCTCACCAAGCCGGGGACAGGGAGGCTACGAGCAGTACTTC
CDR3 protein: CASSPSRGQGGYEQYF

V gene: TRBV29-1
D gene: -
J gene: TRBJ1-1
clone size: -
CDR3 DNA: TGCAGCGCTAACATGGACAGAATCACTGAAGCTTTCTTT
CDR3 protein: CSANMDRITEAFF

V gene: TRBV19
D gene: TRBD2
J gene: TRBJ2-7
clone size: -
CDR3 DNA: TGTGCCAGTAGTGAGCGGGAGGGCTTCTACGAGCAGTACTTC
CDR3 protein: CASSEREGFYEQYF

V gene: TRBV28
D gene: -
J gene: TRBJ2-7
clone size: -
CDR3 DNA: TGTGCCAGCAGTTTAGGCTACGAGCAGTACTTC
CDR3 protein: CASSLGYEQYF

V gene: TRBV4-1
D gene: -
J gene: TRBJ1-2
clone size: once
CDR3 DNA: TGCGCCAGCAGCCAAGATCATTCAATTCAAGGGCTGAACTATGGCTACACCTTC
CDR3 protein: CASSQDHSIQGLNYGYTF

V gene: TRBV6-5
D gene: TRBD2
J gene: TRBJ2-7
clone size: few
CDR3 DNA: TGTGCCAGCAGTTCCACCGGGACTAGTCATCTCGAGGCGTACTTC
CDR3 protein: CASSSTGTSHLEAYF

V gene: TRBV18
D gene: -
J gene: TRBJ2-7
clone size: few
CDR3 DNA: TGTGCCAGCTCACCGACTGCAAACTCCTACGAGCAGTACTTC
CDR3 protein: CASSPTANSYEQYF

V gene: TRBV28
D gene: -
J gene: TRBJ2-7
clone size: -
CDR3 DNA: TGTGCCAGCAGTCGAACAAGGGACTTTTTCTCCTCCTACGAGCAGTACTTC
CDR3 protein: CASSRTRDFFSSYEQYF

V gene: TRBV28
D gene: -
J gene: TRBJ2-1
clone size: -
CDR3 DNA: TGTGCCAGCAGTTTTAAGTGGTCCAGAGGAGGCTACAATGAGCAGTTCTTC
CDR3 protein: CASSFKWSRGGYNEQFF

V gene: TRBV27
D gene: -
J gene: TRBJ2-1
clone size: many
CDR3 DNA: TGTGCCAGCAGCCCACGATCCTCGGGGGAGCAGTTCTTC
CDR3 protein: CASSPRSSGEQFF

V gene: TRBV27
D gene: -
J gene: TRBJ2-6
clone size: -
CDR3 DNA: TGTGCCAGCAGTTTCCGCTCTGGGGCCAACGTCCTGACTTTC
CDR3 protein: CASSFRSGANVLTF